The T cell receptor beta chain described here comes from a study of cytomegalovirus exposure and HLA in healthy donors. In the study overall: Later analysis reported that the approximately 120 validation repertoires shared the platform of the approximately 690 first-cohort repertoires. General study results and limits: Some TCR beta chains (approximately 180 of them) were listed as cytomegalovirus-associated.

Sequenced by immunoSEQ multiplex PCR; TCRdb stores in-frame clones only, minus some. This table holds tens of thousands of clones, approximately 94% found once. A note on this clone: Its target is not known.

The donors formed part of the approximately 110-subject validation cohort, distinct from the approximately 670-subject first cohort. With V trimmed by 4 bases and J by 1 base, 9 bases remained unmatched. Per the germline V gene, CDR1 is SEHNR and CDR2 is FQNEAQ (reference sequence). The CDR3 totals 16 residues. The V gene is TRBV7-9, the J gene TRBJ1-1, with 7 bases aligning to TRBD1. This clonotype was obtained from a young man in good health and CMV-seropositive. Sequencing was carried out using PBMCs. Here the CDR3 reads CASSSGQPDSNTEAFF. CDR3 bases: TGTGCCAGCAGCTCGGGACAGCCGGACTCGAACACTGAAGCTTTCTTT. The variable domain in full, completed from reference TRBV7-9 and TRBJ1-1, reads DTGVSQNPRHKITKRGQNVTFRCDPISEHNRLYWYRQTLGQGPEFLTYFQNEAQLEKSRLLSDRFSAERPKGSFSTLEIQRTEQGDSAMYLCASSSGQPDSNTEAFFGQGTRLTVV.